This T cell receptor (beta chain) was captured by sequencing in a study of cytomegalovirus exposure and HLA in healthy donors. CDR1 and CDR2 from the germline V gene are SGHNT and YYREEE (reference sequence). This CDR3 spans 14 amino acids. The ends lost 4 bases at V and 1 base at J; junction bases unmatched: 3. The repertoire was sequenced with immunoSEQ multiplex PCR; TCRdb's copy has only in-frame clones and lacks some. This sample has just under 75,000 clones, with about 93% found just once. Sample: PBMCs. This chain joins TRBV5-4 and TRBJ2-5; 8 positions agree with TRBD2. The sequence came from a woman under 30 in good health and CMV-seropositive. Here the CDR3 reads CASSRGGPQETQYF. CDR3 nucleotides: TGTGCCAGCAGCCGGGGGGGCCCCCAAGAGACCCAGTACTTC.